This T cell receptor beta chain was sequenced in a study of shared clonotypes between healthy human individuals. Study in general: There were three CD4 naive, three CD4 memory, two CD8 naive and one CD8 memory plates per donor. Study-wide results and caveats: Only blood underwent sampling, and tissue repertoires likely differ.

CD45RO-negative, CCR7-selected cells formed the naive CD8 fraction, which excluded terminally differentiated effector memory CD45RA+ cells. Each donor was a Caucasian adult residing in Nashville, Tennessee. Remarks on this clone: The antigen is unknown.

The input for sorted-subset replicate PCRs was approximately 210 ng DNA, tens of thousands of T cell genomes. Assay: immunoSEQ multiplex PCR; the TCRdb copy retains only in-frame clones and omits some. The data contain hundreds of thousands of clones, around 96% of them seen just once; the ten biggest clones take up 0.11%. The sequence derives from a woman in her thirties in good health. Sequenced sample: naive CD8+ T cells sorted from blood.

For the CDR3, the DNA is TGCGCCAGCAGCGGGACAGGGCACGAGCAGTACTTC. Its protein product is CASSGTGHEQYF. The rearrangement joins TRBV10-2 to TRBJ2-7; 9 nucleotides line up with TRBD1. Germline V gene sequence: CDR1 WSHSY, CDR2 SAAADI. This CDR3 is built from 12 residues. The V and J ends lost 6 bases and 5 bases, in that order; junction bases with no gene match: 2.